Below, 6 T cell receptor beta chains from the same sample are listed, as sequenced in a study of T cells in Graves' hyperthyroidism and ophthalmopathy. Amplification of TCR beta CDR3 regions used RNA as the template. First-round RT-PCR targeting the TCR CDR3 was performed with the HTBI primer set. TCRdb independently ran MiXCR on the multiplex PCR reads; one entry per CDR3 protein. This sample has 280,000 or so distinct CDR3 sequences, with 13% to 15% found just once. The sample was blood. Every receptor here comes from a woman aged 45-65 years with Graves' hyperthyroidism that later progressed to Graves' ophthalmopathy.

This clonotype was counted many times. The chain couples TRBV11-2 to TRBJ2-1; TRBD1 matches at 7 bases. Germline loops: CDR1 SGHAT, CDR2 FQNNGV. V trimming: 0 bases; J trimming: 13 bases; junction bases outside the gene matches: 6. The CDR3 has 13 residues. CDR3 nucleotide sequence: TGTGCCAGCAGCTTAGATGTGGGGACAGACCAGTTCTTC. It yields the protein CASSLDVGTDQFF.

The sample holds many counts of this clonotype. The genes are TRBV6-1 and TRBJ2-3; D gene ambiguous. CDR1 and CDR2 from the germline V gene are MNHNS and SASEGT. Trimming pared 8 bases from V and 0 bases from J, leaving 15 bases between. The CDR3 loop spans 15 amino acids. The CDR3 bases are TGTGCCAGCGGCCGTACGGTACAGAGCACAGATACGCAGTATTTT. Protein: CASGRTVQSTDTQYF.

At least ten counts were recorded for this clonotype. The V and J genes are TRBV20-1 and TRBJ2-3; 7 bases line up with TRBD2. The CDR3 is made up of 13 amino acids. With 7 bases clipped from V and 1 base from J, the junction kept 5 bases outside the gene matches. Germline V gives CDR1 DFQATT, CDR2 SNEGSKA (reference sequence). The CDR3 loop reads CSEVAGRTDTQYF. CDR3 in DNA: TGCAGTGAAGTAGCGGGTCGCACAGATACGCAGTATTTT.

This clonotype was recorded at least ten times. The chain recombines TRBV2 with TRBJ2-1; D gene unclear. Germline assignment: CDR1 SNHLY and CDR2 FYNNEI. Trimming took off 5 bases at V and 4 bases at J, with 12 bases between the two ends. The CDR3 totals 14 residues. The CDR3 is CASSLSRDYNEQFF. The CDR3 DNA follows: TGTGCCAGCAGTCTATCGCGAGATTACAATGAGCAGTTCTTC.

In its sample, this clonotype was seen many times. The CDR3 region is CASSVSPTVNTEAFF. In DNA, the CDR3 is TGTGCCAGCAGCGTAAGTCCTACGGTGAACACTGAAGCTTTCTTT. The chain links TRBV9 to TRBJ1-1; D gene uncertain. Germline V gene data show CDR1 as SGDLS and CDR2 as YYNGEE. V dropped 1 base and J dropped 0 bases, with 10 bases sitting between them. The CDR3 loop spans 15 amino acids. The full variable domain, completed using reference TRBV9 and TRBJ1-1, is DSGVTQTPKHLITATGQRVTLRCSPRSGDLSVYWYQQSLDQGLQFLIQYYNGEERAKGNILERFSAQQFPDLHSELNLSSLELGDSALYFCASSVSPTVNTEAFFGQGTRLTVV.

This clonotype was picked up many times. The V and J genes are TRBV5-8 and TRBJ2-5; D not resolved. With 4 bases removed from V and 1 base from J, the gap between germline ends came to 8 bases. The length of the CDR3 is 13 residues. The germline CDR1 and CDR2 sequences are SGHTS and YDEGEE. The chain's CDR3 is CASSRESQETQYF. Written as DNA, the CDR3 is TGTGCCAGCAGCCGAGAGAGCCAAGAGACCCAGTACTTC.